Below are 26 T cell receptor beta chains sequenced from a single sample in a study of blood T cell repertoires in COVID-19. This table comes from immunoSEQ multiplex PCR, and its TCRdb copy is limited to in-frame clones, with some not included. This sample has some 50,000 clones; around four fifths occur once, and the top ten carry 11% to 15%. The sample taken for sequencing was peripheral blood. The origin of the receptors is a human donor in a cohort sampled during active COVID-19.

This clone was seen just once. The V gene is TRBV30, the J gene TRBJ2-7; 7 bases are a match to TRBD2. The CDR3 sequence is 14 residues long. The germline V gene encodes CDR1 GTSNPN and CDR2 SVGIG (reference sequence). J lost 0 bases, V lost 1 base, and 3 bases had no gene match. The CDR3 region has the DNA TGTGCCTGGAGTGACGGGGGGAGCTCCTACGAGCAGTACTTC. The encoded protein is CAWSDGGSSYEQYF.

This chain connects TRBV5-1 to TRBJ1-5; D call uncertain. V lost 1 base to trimming and J lost 7 bases, with 12 bases between them. This CDR3 is 14 amino acids long. Germline V CDR1 and CDR2: SGHRS, YFSETQ. CDR3 DNA: TGCGCCAGCAGCTTGCGCCCAGGCAGGCAGCCCCAGCATTTT. Translation: CASSLRPGRQPQHF.

This clone turned up a few times. The CDR3 DNA sequence: TGTGCCAGCATCCGCGGCGGCTCCTCCTACGAGCAGTACTTC. It yields the protein CASIRGGSSYEQYF. V gene TRBV6-6 combines with J gene TRBJ2-7, with no clear D. Germline lookup yields CDR1 MNHNY and CDR2 SVGAGI (reference sequence). CDR3 length: 14 amino acids. The V end was cut by 7 bases, the J end by 0 bases, with 13 bases between.

The chain recombines TRBV11-3 with TRBJ1-1; no clear D gene. The V end was cut by 5 bases, the J end by 1 base, with 11 bases between. CDR3 length equals 14 residues. The germline V gene encodes CDR1 SGHNT and CDR2 YENEEA. The chain's CDR3 is CASSVGASNTEAFF. The CDR3, as DNA: TGTGCCAGCAGCGTAGGAGCCTCGAACACTGAAGCTTTCTTT.

V is TRBV7-9 and J is TRBJ1-3, with D possibly matching TRBD1 (6 bases). The CDR3 extends over 16 amino acids. V lost 3 bases, J lost 5 bases, and 17 bases lay in between. Germline CDR1 is SEHNR and CDR2 is FQNEAQ (reference sequence). The CDR3 is CASSFVSSGERNTIYF. In nucleotides, the CDR3 is TGTGCCAGCAGCTTTGTCTCGTCAGGGGAAAGAAACACCATATATTTT. Together with reference TRBV7-9 and TRBJ1-3, the CDR3 gives the full variable domain: DTGVSQNPRHKITKRGQNVTFRCDPISEHNRLYWYRQTLGQGPEFLTYFQNEAQLEKSRLLSDRFSAERPKGSFSTLEIQRTEQGDSAMYLCASSFVSSGERNTIYFGEGSWLTVV.

This clone was detected a few times. The J gene is TRBJ1-1, the V gene TRBV27; tentative D call: TRBD1 (5 bases). The V gene lost 6 bases and the J gene lost 2 bases, with 13 bases spanning the gap. The CDR3 spans 14 residues. Per germline, CDR1 MNHEY and CDR2 SMNVEV (reference sequence). CDR3 in DNA: TGTGCCAGCAGCAACCTCCAGGGTAACACTGAAGCTTTCTTT. Residues: CASSNLQGNTEAFF.

The chain has TRBV6-2 or TRBV6-3 and TRBJ2-1; D might be TRBD1 (6 bases). The V gene lost 5 bases and the J gene lost 4 bases, with 12 bases spanning the gap. Germline V lookup: CDR1 MNHEY, CDR2 SVGEGT. This CDR3 is 14 amino acids long. This chain's CDR3 is CASSILQGYNEQFF. CDR3 coding DNA: TGTGCCAGCAGTATCCTACAGGGATACAATGAGCAGTTCTTC.

This chain connects TRBV3-1 (or the pseudogene TRBV3-2) to TRBJ2-3, with TRBD2 matching over 10 bases. Germline V lookup: CDR1 LGHDT, CDR2 YNNKEL (reference sequence). The J segment lost 3 bases and the V segment lost 5 bases, leaving 17 bases of the junction unmatched. CDR3 length: 19 residues. DNA for the CDR3: TGTGCCAGCAGCAACTTTCGGGTAGCGGGGGGAACAGAAACAGATACGCAGTATTTT. It yields the protein CASSNFRVAGGTETDTQYF.

V is TRBV9 and J is TRBJ1-6; a possible D gene is TRBD1 (5 bases). Looked up from germline, CDR1 is SGDLS and CDR2 is YYNGEE. V was shortened by 0 bases and J by 10 bases, with 11 bases between the two germline ends. CDR3 length equals 14 residues. The CDR3 is CASSVEGVRSPLHF. In DNA, the CDR3 is TGTGCCAGCAGCGTAGAAGGGGTACGATCACCCCTCCACTTT.

The V call is TRBV28, the J call TRBJ1-6; D remains ambiguous. The CDR3 sequence is 13 residues long. Trimming removed 8 bases from V and 6 bases from J, with 11 bases in between. Germline CDR1 reads MDHEN; CDR2 reads SYDVKM. The CDR3 reads CASSLRGNSPLHF. For the CDR3, the DNA is TGTGCCAGCTCCCTTCGGGGTAATTCACCCCTCCACTTT.

The sample holds many counts of this clone. This sequence joins TRBV11-3 and TRBJ1-6; no clear D gene. Looked up from germline, CDR1 is SGHNT and CDR2 is YENEEA. The V gene lost 5 bases and the J gene lost 10 bases, with 12 bases spanning the gap. The CDR3 spans 13 residues. Written as DNA, the CDR3 is TGTGCCAGCAGCCCTCCGGGGTTATCACCCCTCCACTTT. This encodes CASSPPGLSPLHF.

In this sample, this clone turned up a few times. CDR3 loop: CASSLTGETNYGYTF. CDR3 in DNA: TGCGCCAGCAGCTTGACGGGGGAAACTAACTATGGCTACACCTTC. This chain uses TRBV5-1 with TRBJ1-2; weak D call: TRBD1 (5 bases). The CDR3 spans 15 residues. Trimming pared 1 base from V and 0 bases from J, leaving 10 bases between. CDR1 and CDR2 from the germline V gene are SGHRS and YFSETQ.

This clone has a single count. This chain connects TRBV19 to TRBJ2-7; possibly TRBD1 for D (6 bases). The V gene's germline CDR1 is LNHDA and CDR2 SQIVND (reference sequence). Trimming took off 1 base at V and 0 bases at J, with 10 bases between the two ends. The length of the CDR3 is 15 residues. CDR3 amino acids: CASSIGTDGSYEQYF. In DNA form, the CDR3 reads TGTGCCAGTAGTATAGGGACAGATGGCTCCTACGAGCAGTACTTC.

The V gene is TRBV30, the J gene TRBJ2-2; D tentatively fits TRBD1 or TRBD2 (6 bases each). CDR3 length: 15 residues. Trimming took 5 bases from V and 2 from J, leaving 15 bases between them. Per the germline V gene, CDR1 is GTSNPN and CDR2 is SVGIG (reference sequence). CDR3 loop: CAWGGQGINTGELFF. As DNA, the CDR3 is TGTGCCTGGGGGGGGCAGGGGATCAACACCGGGGAGCTGTTTTTT.

This clone came up once. V is TRBV2 and J is TRBJ1-1; possible D gene TRBD1, 6 bases. CDR1 and CDR2 from the germline V gene are SNHLY and FYNNEI. V was pared by 6 bases and J by 6 bases, with 14 bases between. The CDR3 has 13 residues. CDR3: CASRRGGQSEAFF. The CDR3 DNA follows: TGTGCCAGCAGGAGGGGCGGACAGTCTGAAGCTTTCTTT.

The chain uses TRBV7-9 and TRBJ2-1, with 9 positions matching TRBD2. V lost 5 bases to trimming and J lost 6 bases; unmatched junction nucleotides: 14. CDR1 is SEHNR and CDR2 is FQNEAQ in the germline V gene (reference sequence). The CDR3 is 17 residues long. The CDR3 is CASSRGGATGKGNEQFF. The CDR3 nucleotides are TGTGCCAGCAGCCGCGGGGGGGCGACAGGGAAAGGCAATGAGCAGTTCTTC.

The gene calls are TRBV6-5 and TRBJ2-7; D uncertain. Germline-derived CDR1 and CDR2 are MNHEY and SVGAGI. The CDR3 length is 13 residues. The germline V and J ends were trimmed by 0 bases and 3 bases, with 6 bases remaining between them. The CDR3 reads CASSYSGLYEQYF. CDR3 in DNA: TGTGCCAGCAGTTACTCGGGCCTCTACGAGCAGTACTTC.

This clone was detected only once. The gene calls are TRBV6-5 and TRBJ2-3; D is possibly TRBD2 (7 bases). Germline V lookup: CDR1 MNHEY, CDR2 SVGAGI. CDR3 length equals 14 residues. The V and J ends lost 6 bases and 8 bases respectively, with 18 bases between them. In DNA form, the CDR3 reads TGTGCCAGCAGCTCAGAGGGGGGGGTGGCTACGCAGTATTTT. Encoded protein: CASSSEGGVATQYF.

This clone came up a few times. The chain recombines TRBV7-2 with TRBJ2-5; no clear D gene. Germline lookup yields CDR1 SGHTA and CDR2 FQGNSA. This CDR3 contains 13 residues. V was clipped by 4 bases and J by 4 bases, with 10 bases between them. This CDR3 reads CASSSERRETQYF. The CDR3 nucleotides are TGTGCCAGCAGCTCCGAGAGGCGAGAGACCCAGTACTTC.

The chain employs TRBV5-1 and TRBJ2-2; D may be TRBD1 (5 bases). CDR1 is SGHRS and CDR2 is YFSETQ in the germline V gene. The CDR3 consists of 16 residues. The V end was cut by 2 bases, the J end by 2 bases, with 13 bases between. This chain's CDR3 is CASSLLTGLNTGELFF. The CDR3 DNA follows: TGCGCCAGCAGCTTACTTACAGGTCTAAACACCGGGGAGCTGTTTTTT.

This clone was seen more than once but under ten times. The V call is TRBV7-9, the J call TRBJ1-2; the match to TRBD1 covers 10 bases. The CDR3 contains 15 residues. V shed 5 bases and J 7 bases; nucleotides not matched to a gene: 10. Germline loops: CDR1 SEHNR, CDR2 FQNEAQ (reference sequence). The CDR3 DNA reads TGTGCCAGCAGCGACCCGACAGGGGGCCGTTTTGGCTACACCTTC. Protein: CASSDPTGGRFGYTF.

The chain has TRBV18 and TRBJ1-6; the D gene is possibly TRBD1 (5 bases). The CDR3 runs 13 residues. Trimming shortened V by 5 bases and J by 10 bases, and 12 bases separated the two germline ends. Germline loops: CDR1 KGHSH, CDR2 LQKENI. CDR3 amino acids: CASSSQGNSPLHF. CDR3 nucleotides: TGTGCCAGCTCATCTCAGGGTAACTCACCCCTCCACTTT.

The CDR3 protein is CASSSFGTDVSGANVLTF. The CDR3 DNA reads TGTGCCAGCAGCTCCTTCGGGACAGACGTCTCTGGGGCCAACGTCCTGACTTTC. The J gene is TRBJ2-6, the V gene TRBV7-9; 7 bases map to TRBD1. The CDR3 totals 18 residues. Per germline, CDR1 SEHNR and CDR2 FQNEAQ (reference sequence). The trim removed 4 bases at V and 0 bases at J, leaving 9 bases unmatched.

With respect to this clone: Relative to the germline gene, one junction end is altered; a read error may explain this. This chain's CDR3 is CASSSGAGAGYNEQFF. CDR3 nucleotide sequence: TGTGCTAGCAGCTCGGGGGCGGGGGCTGGCTACAATGAGCAGTTCTTC. The chain joins TRBV7-7 to TRBJ2-1, with D perhaps matching TRBD2 (7 bases). The CDR3 runs to 16 residues. The germline gives CDR1 SSHAT, CDR2 FNYEAQ (reference sequence).

V gene TRBV5-1 combines with J gene TRBJ2-7; TRBD1 is a possible D gene (5 bases). The CDR3 has 13 amino acids. The germline gives CDR1 SGHRS, CDR2 YFSETQ. The V end lost 4 bases, the J end lost 3 bases, and 11 bases lay between the germline ends. DNA for the CDR3: TGCGCCAGCAGCCCGGACACGGACTACGAGCAGTACTTC. As protein: CASSPDTDYEQYF.

A remark on this clone: The sample has other DNA sequences that encode this CDR3 too. The chain links TRBV13 to TRBJ2-3; D possibly corresponds to TRBD1 (6 bases). Germline CDR1 is PRHDT and CDR2 is FYEKMQ (reference sequence). The V gene lost 5 bases and the J gene lost 2 bases, with 14 bases spanning the gap. This CDR3 has 15 amino acids. CDR3 sequence: CASSTRQAFTDTQYF. CDR3 in DNA: TGTGCCAGCAGCACCCGACAGGCGTTCACAGATACGCAGTATTTT.